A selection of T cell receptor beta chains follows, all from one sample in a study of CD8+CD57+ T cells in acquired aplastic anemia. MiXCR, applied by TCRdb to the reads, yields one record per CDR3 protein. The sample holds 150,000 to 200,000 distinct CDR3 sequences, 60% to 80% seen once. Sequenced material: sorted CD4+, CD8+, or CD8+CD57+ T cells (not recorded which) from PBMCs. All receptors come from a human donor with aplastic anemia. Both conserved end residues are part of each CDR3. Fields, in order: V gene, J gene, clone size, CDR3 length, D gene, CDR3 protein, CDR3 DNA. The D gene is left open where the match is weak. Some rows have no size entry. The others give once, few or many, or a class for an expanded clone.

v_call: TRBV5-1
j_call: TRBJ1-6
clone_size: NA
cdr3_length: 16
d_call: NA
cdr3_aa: CASSLGVSGSGSPLHF
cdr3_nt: TGCGCCAGCAGCTTGGGCGTATCCGGGTCCGGTTCACCCCTCCACTTT

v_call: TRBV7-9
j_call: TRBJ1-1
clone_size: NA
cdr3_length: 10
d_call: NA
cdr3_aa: CASSLIPAFF
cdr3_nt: TGTGCCAGCAGCTTAATCCCGGCTTTCTTT

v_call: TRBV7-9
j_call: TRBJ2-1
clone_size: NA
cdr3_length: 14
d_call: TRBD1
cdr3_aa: CASSDLRTGYEQFF
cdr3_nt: TGTGCCAGCAGCGACCTAAGGACAGGGTACGAGCAGTTCTTC

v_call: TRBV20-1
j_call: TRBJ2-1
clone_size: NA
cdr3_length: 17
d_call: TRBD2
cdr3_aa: CSARNRGVAGSYNEQFF
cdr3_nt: TGCAGTGCCCGAAACCGAGGGGTAGCGGGTTCCTACAATGAGCAGTTCTTC

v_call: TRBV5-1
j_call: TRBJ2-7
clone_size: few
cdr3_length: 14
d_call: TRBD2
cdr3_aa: CASSTGTSAYEQYF
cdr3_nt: TGCGCCAGCAGCACAGGGACTAGTGCGTACGAGCAGTACTTC

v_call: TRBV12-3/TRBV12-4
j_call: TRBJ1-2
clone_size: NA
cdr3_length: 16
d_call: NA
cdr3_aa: CASRSALSKGLRGYTF
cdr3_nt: TGTGCCAGCAGATCGGCGCTAAGTAAGGGACTTAGAGGCTACACCTTC

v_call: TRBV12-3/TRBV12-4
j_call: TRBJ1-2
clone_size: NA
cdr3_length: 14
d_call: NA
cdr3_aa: CASSANRRNYGYTF
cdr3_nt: TGTGCCAGCAGTGCTAACAGGAGGAACTATGGCTACACCTTC

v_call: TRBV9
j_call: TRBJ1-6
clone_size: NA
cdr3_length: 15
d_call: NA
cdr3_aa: CATSEEGRMNSPLHF
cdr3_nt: TGTGCCACCAGCGAAGAGGGAAGAATGAATTCACCCCTCCACTTT

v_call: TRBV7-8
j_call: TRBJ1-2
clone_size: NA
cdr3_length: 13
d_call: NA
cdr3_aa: CASSLDRKYGYTF
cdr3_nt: TGTGCCAGCAGCTTAGACAGAAAGTATGGCTACACCTTC

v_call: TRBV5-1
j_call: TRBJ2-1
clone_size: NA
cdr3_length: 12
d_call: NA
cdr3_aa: CASKDTDNEQFF
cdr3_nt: TGCGCCAGCAAAGACACGGACAATGAGCAGTTCTTC

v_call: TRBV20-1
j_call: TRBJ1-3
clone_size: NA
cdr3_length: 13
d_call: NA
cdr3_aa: CSAREGFGNTIYF
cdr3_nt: TGCAGTGCTAGAGAAGGGTTCGGAAACACCATATATTTT

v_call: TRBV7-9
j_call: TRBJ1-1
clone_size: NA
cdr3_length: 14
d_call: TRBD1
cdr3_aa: CASSWDRGEEVAFF
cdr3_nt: TGTGCCAGCAGCTGGGACAGGGGTGAAGAGGTAGCTTTCTTT

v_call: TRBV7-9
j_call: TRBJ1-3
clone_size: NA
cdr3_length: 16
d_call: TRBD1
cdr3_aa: CASSLFGDRLKNTIYF
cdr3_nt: TGTGCCAGCAGCTTATTCGGGGACAGACTGAAAAACACCATATATTTT

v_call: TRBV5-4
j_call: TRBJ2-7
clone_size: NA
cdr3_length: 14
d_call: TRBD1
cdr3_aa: CASSLGTGPYEQYF
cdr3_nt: TGTGCCAGCAGCTTGGGGACAGGGCCCTACGAGCAGTACTTC

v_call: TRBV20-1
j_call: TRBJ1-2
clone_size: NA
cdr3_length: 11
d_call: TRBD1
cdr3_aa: CSASGGQGYTF
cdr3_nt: TGCAGTGCCTCAGGGGGCCAGGGCTACACCTTC

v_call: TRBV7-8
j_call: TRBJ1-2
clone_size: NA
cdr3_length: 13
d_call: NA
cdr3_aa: CASSLRVDYGYTF
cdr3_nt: TGTGCCAGCAGCTTAAGGGTCGACTATGGCTACACCTTC

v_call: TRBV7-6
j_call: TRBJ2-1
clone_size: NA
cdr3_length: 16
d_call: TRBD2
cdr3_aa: CASSLALSGGIHEQFF
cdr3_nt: TGTGCCAGCAGCTTAGCTCTTAGCGGGGGGATACATGAGCAGTTCTTC

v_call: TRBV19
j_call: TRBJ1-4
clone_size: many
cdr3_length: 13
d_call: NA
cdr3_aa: CASSARVWEKLFF
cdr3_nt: TGTGCCAGTAGTGCCCGGGTCTGGGAAAAACTGTTTTTT

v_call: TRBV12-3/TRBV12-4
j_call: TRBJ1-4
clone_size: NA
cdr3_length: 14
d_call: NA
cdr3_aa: CASSPGTTNEKLFF
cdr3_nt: TGTGCCAGCTCCCCTGGCACAACTAATGAAAAACTGTTTTTT

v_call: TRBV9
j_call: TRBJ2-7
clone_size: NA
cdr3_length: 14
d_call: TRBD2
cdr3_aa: CASSGTSGTYEQYF
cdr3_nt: TGTGCCAGCAGCGGGACTAGCGGGACCTACGAGCAGTACTTC

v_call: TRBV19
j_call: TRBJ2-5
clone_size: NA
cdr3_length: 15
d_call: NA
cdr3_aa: CASSPIRDTQETQYF
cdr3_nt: TGTGCCAGTAGTCCGATTAGGGACACCCAAGAGACCCAGTACTTC

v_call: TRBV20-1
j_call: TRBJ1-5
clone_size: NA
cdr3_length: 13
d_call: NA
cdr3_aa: CSAARDSNQPQHF
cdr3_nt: TGCAGTGCTGCCCGGGACAGCAATCAGCCCCAGCATTTT

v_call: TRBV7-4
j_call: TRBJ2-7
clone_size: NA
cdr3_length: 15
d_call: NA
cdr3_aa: CASSKSEKSDYEQYF
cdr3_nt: TGTGCCAGCAGCAAGTCCGAAAAGTCAGACTACGAGCAGTACTTC

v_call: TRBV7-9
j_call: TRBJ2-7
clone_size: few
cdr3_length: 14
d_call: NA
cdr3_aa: CASSLPGTPNEQYF
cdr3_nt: TGTGCCAGCAGCCTACCCGGGACACCGAACGAGCAGTACTTC

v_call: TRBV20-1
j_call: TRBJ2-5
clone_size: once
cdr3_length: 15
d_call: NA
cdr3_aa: CSARDRWGAGETQYF
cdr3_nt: TGCAGTGCTAGAGATCGATGGGGGGCGGGGGAGACCCAGTACTTC

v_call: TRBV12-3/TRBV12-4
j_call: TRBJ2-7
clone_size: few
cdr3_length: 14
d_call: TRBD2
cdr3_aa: CASRSGLAGYEQYF
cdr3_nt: TGTGCCAGCAGGTCTGGACTAGCGGGATACGAGCAGTACTTC

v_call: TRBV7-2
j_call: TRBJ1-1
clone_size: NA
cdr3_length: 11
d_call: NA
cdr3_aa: CASSTYAEAFF
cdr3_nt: TGTGCCAGCAGCACGTACGCTGAAGCTTTCTTT

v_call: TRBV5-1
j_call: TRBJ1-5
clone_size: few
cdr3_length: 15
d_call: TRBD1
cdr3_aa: CASSVDRGPGQPQHF
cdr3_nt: TGCGCCAGCAGCGTGGACAGGGGCCCCGGTCAGCCCCAGCATTTT

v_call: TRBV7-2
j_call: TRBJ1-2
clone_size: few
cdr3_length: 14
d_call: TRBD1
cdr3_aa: CASSLADRAGGYTF
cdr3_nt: TGTGCCAGCAGCTTAGCCGACAGGGCGGGTGGCTACACCTTC